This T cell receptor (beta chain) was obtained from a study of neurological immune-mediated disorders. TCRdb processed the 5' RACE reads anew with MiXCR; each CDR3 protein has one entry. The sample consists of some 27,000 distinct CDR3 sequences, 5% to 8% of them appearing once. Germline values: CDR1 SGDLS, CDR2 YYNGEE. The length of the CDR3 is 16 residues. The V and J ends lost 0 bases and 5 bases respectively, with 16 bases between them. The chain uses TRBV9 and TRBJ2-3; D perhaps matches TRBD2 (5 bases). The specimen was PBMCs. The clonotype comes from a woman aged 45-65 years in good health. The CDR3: CASSVAGLPPGDTQYF. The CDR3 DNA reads TGTGCCAGCAGCGTAGCGGGATTACCCCCGGGAGATACGCAGTATTTT.